This TCR beta chain was retrieved from a study of OX40 agonist ivuxolimab in advanced cancers. Findings and limits, study-wide: Expanded clones were, on average, more numerous among CD8+ T cells than CD4+.

Sequencing used immunoSEQ multiplex PCR; TCRdb keeps in-frame clones, though not all of them. The sample lists tens of thousands of clones; approximately 90% were seen once. Germline-derived CDR1 and CDR2 are GTSNPN and SVGIG (reference sequence). The V gene lost 0 bases and the J gene lost 7 bases, with 12 bases spanning the gap. CDR3 length equals 13 residues. On this clone: Its antigen is unknown.

The clonotype originates from an adult with an advanced solid tumor such as melanoma, head and neck, liver or kidney cancer. Sequenced here: CD4+ or CD8+ T cells sorted from blood, sampled in a trial of the OX40 agonist ivuxolimab. The chain has TRBV30 and TRBJ1-2; D is ambiguous. DNA of the CDR3: TGTGCCTGGAGTGTACGGAAACTCGGTGGCTACACCTTC. Translation: CAWSVRKLGGYTF.